These 14 T cell receptor beta chains originate from one sample sequenced in a study of OX40 agonist ivuxolimab in advanced cancers. Some clones are missing from TCRdb's copy, which holds only in-frame ones; the method was immunoSEQ multiplex PCR. The repertoire consists of 10,000 to 13,000 clones, with around 72% occurring once and the leading ten covering 15%. The sample in question was CD4+ or CD8+ T cells sorted from blood, obtained in a trial of the OX40 agonist ivuxolimab. The receptors stem from an adult with an advanced solid tumor such as melanoma, head and neck, liver or kidney cancer.

This sequence joins TRBV7-9 and TRBJ2-2; a possible D gene is TRBD2 (6 bases). Per the germline V gene, CDR1 is SEHNR and CDR2 is FQNEAQ (reference sequence). The CDR3 is 13 residues long. The V gene lost 8 bases and the J gene lost 6 bases, with 13 bases spanning the gap. The DNA for the CDR3 is TGTGCCAGCCGACTAGTAGCCGCCGGGGAGCTGTTTTTT. Translated: CASRLVAAGELFF.

The V gene is TRBV30, the J gene TRBJ2-1, with D possibly matching TRBD2 (6 bases). In germline, CDR1 is GTSNPN, CDR2 SVGIG (reference sequence). This CDR3 has 14 residues. V dropped 2 bases and J dropped 4 bases, with 12 bases sitting between them. CDR3: CAWSTGDAYNEQFF. The DNA of the CDR3 is TGTGCCTGGAGTACGGGAGACGCTTACAATGAGCAGTTCTTC.

The gene calls are TRBV9 and TRBJ2-7, with a tentative D call TRBD1 (6 bases). Trimming shortened V by 0 bases and J by 3 bases, and 16 bases separated the two germline ends. The germline V gene encodes CDR1 SGDLS and CDR2 YYNGEE. The CDR3 contains 16 residues. The CDR3 reads CASSVDLTGTLYEQYF. The CDR3 DNA sequence: TGTGCCAGCAGCGTAGACCTAACGGGGACACTCTACGAGCAGTACTTC.

V gene TRBV7-6 combines with J gene TRBJ2-7; 7 bases agree with TRBD1. J was trimmed by 1 base and V by 4 bases; bases with no gene match: 10. The CDR3 extends over 16 amino acids. Per germline, CDR1 SGHVS and CDR2 FNYEAQ. Here the CDR3 reads CASSSRGTEGSYEQYF. The CDR3 nucleotides read TGTGCCAGCAGCTCGAGGGGGACAGAGGGATCCTACGAGCAGTACTTC.

The rearrangement joins TRBV2 to TRBJ2-1, with 10 bases identical to TRBD2. The CDR3 contains 14 residues. The germline gives CDR1 SNHLY, CDR2 FYNNEI. The V gene end was trimmed by 7 bases and the J gene end by 2 bases; junction bases not matched to a gene: 2. The CDR3 reads CASKTSGPYNEQFF. CDR3 sequence (DNA): TGTGCCAGCAAGACTAGCGGGCCCTACAATGAGCAGTTCTTC. Using reference TRBV2 and TRBJ2-1 for the parts outside the CDR3, the full variable domain is EPEVTQTPSHQVTQMGQEVILRCVPISNHLYFYWYRQILGQKVEFLVSFYNNEISEKSEIFDDQFSVERPDGSNFTLKIRSTKLEDSAMYFCASKTSGPYNEQFFGPGTRLTVL.

This clone came up once. This sequence joins TRBV13 and TRBJ2-5; weak D call: TRBD1 (6 bases). From germline, CDR1 is PRHDT and CDR2 FYEKMQ (reference sequence). This CDR3 has 14 residues. Trimming pared 5 bases from V and 5 bases from J, leaving 15 bases between. CDR3 bases: TGTGCCAGCAGCGACGCTACAGGGCGGGAGACCCAGTACTTC. As protein: CASSDATGRETQYF.

The chain recombines TRBV6-1 with TRBJ2-7, with 8 nucleotides matching TRBD2. The ends lost 1 base at V and 3 bases at J; junction bases unmatched: 11. CDR3 size: 17 residues. Germline V gene lookup returns CDR1 MNHNS and CDR2 SASEGT. In DNA form, the CDR3 reads TGTGCCAGCAGTGAAGTCCGGGGCGGGGGGACCAGCTACGAGCAGTACTTC. Protein product: CASSEVRGGGTSYEQYF.

The chain combines TRBV7-6 with TRBJ2-5; tentatively, D is TRBD2 (7 bases). The germline CDR1 and CDR2 sequences are SGHVS and FNYEAQ. With 2 bases removed from V and 5 bases from J, the gap between germline ends came to 12 bases. This CDR3 contains 14 residues. The CDR3 nucleotides read TGTGCCAGCAGCTTATGGGGGGGCGGGGAGACCCAGTACTTC. Its protein is CASSLWGGGETQYF.

The V gene is TRBV27, the J gene TRBJ2-1; TRBD2 matches at 14 bases. Germline assignment: CDR1 MNHEY and CDR2 SMNVEV (reference sequence). Trimming at V came to 10 bases and at J to 10 bases, leaving 12 bases not matched to a gene. The CDR3 extends over 15 amino acids. CDR3 loop: CATSPGTSGSTEQFF. CDR3 DNA: TGTGCCACCTCACCCGGGACTAGCGGGAGTACAGAGCAGTTCTTC.

The chain uses TRBV4-1 and TRBJ2-3; 9 bases are shared with TRBD1. The ends lost 0 bases at V and 6 bases at J; junction bases unmatched: 16. This CDR3 has 19 residues. Germline V CDR1 and CDR2: MGHRA, YSYEKL. The CDR3 loop is CASSQDGEGQGGTWDTQYF. The CDR3 nucleotides read TGCGCCAGCAGCCAAGATGGGGAGGGACAGGGAGGTACCTGGGATACGCAGTATTTT.

This sequence joins TRBV7-9 and TRBJ2-1, with unresolved D. Trimming took off 5 bases at V and 4 bases at J, with 12 bases between the two ends. The CDR3 loop spans 14 amino acids. Germline V CDR1 and CDR2: SEHNR, FQNEAQ (reference sequence). Written as DNA, the CDR3 is TGTGCCAGCAGCCCCCCCCTAGGTTACAATGAGCAGTTCTTC. Translation gives CASSPPLGYNEQFF.

This clone was found once. The V call is TRBV13, the J call TRBJ1-1; D call uncertain. CDR3 length: 14 amino acids. Germline CDR1 and CDR2: PRHDT and FYEKMQ (reference sequence). V lost 7 bases, J lost 0 bases, and 12 bases lay in between. CDR3 bases: TGTGCCAGCATTCCCGGGGATATGAACACTGAAGCTTTCTTT. It encodes CASIPGDMNTEAFF.

V and J are TRBV7-6 and TRBJ2-4, with D unresolved. This CDR3 comprises 15 residues. CDR1 SGHVS and CDR2 FNYEAQ come from the germline V gene. V shed 1 base and J shed 2 bases, with 9 bases lying between them. The CDR3 region has the DNA TGTGCCAGCAGCTTAGGCCCCTCCCCCAAAAACATTCAGTACTTC. Protein sequence: CASSLGPSPKNIQYF.

By share, this clone counts as medium-sized (0.01 to 0.1%). This chain links TRBV9 with TRBJ1-5; possible D gene TRBD1, 5 bases. Trimming cost V 0 bases and J 7 bases, with 14 bases left between them. Germline values: CDR1 SGDLS, CDR2 YYNGEE. The CDR3 sequence is 15 residues long. The CDR3 protein is CASSVGDGLRQPQHF. In DNA form, the CDR3 reads TGTGCCAGCAGCGTAGGGGACGGCCTCCGGCAGCCCCAGCATTTT.